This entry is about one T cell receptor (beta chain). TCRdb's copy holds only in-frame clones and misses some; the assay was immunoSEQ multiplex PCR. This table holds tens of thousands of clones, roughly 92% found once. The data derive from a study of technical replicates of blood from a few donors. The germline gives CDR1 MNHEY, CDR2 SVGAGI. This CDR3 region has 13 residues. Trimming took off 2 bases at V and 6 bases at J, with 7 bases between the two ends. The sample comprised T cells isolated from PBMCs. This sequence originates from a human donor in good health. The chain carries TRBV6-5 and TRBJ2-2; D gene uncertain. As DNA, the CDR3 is TGTGCCAGCAGTTACCGAGTGGCCGGGGAGCTGTTTTTT. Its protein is CASSYRVAGELFF.